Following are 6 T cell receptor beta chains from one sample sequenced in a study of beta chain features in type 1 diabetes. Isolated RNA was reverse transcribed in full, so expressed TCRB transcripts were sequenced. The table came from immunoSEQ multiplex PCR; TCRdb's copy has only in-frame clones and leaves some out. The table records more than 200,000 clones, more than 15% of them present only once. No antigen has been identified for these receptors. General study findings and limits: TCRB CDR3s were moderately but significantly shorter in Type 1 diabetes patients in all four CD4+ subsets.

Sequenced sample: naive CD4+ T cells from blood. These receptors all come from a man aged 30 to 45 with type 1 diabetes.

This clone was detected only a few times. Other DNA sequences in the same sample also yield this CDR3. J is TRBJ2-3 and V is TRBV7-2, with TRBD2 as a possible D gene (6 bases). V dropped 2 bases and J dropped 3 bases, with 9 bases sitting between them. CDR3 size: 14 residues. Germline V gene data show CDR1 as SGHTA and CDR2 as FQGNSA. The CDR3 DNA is TGTGCCAGCAGCTTATCGGCGGGGACAGATACGCAGTATTTT. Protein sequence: CASSLSAGTDTQYF.

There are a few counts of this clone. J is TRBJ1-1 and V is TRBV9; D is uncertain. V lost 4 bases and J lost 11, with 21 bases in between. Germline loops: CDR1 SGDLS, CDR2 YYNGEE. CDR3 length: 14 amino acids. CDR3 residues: CASSTSGREGSAFF. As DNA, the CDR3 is TGTGCCAGCAGCACCTCCGGAAGGGAAGGTTCGGCTTTCTTT.

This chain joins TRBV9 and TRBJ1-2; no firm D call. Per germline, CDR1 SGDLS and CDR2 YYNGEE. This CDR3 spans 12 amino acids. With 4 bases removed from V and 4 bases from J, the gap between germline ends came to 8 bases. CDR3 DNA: TGTGCCAGCAGCTCCCAAGCCTATGGCTACACCTTC. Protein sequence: CASSSQAYGYTF. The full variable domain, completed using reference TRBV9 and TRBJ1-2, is DSGVTQTPKHLITATGQRVTLRCSPRSGDLSVYWYQQSLDQGLQFLIQYYNGEERAKGNILERFSAQQFPDLHSELNLSSLELGDSALYFCASSSQAYGYTFGSGTRLTVV.

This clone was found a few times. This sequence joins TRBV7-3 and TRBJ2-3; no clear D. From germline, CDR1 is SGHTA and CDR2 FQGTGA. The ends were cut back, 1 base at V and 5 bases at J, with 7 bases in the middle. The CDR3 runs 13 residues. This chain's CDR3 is CASSLSRGDTQYF. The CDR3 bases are TGTGCCAGCAGCTTAAGTAGAGGAGATACGCAGTATTTT.

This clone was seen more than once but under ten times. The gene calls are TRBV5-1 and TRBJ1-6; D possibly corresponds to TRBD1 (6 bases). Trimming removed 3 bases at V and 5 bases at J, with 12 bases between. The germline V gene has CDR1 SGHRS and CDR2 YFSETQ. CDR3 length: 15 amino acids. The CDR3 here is CASSWTATDNSPLHF. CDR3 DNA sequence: TGCGCCAGCAGCTGGACAGCGACTGATAATTCACCCCTCCACTTT.

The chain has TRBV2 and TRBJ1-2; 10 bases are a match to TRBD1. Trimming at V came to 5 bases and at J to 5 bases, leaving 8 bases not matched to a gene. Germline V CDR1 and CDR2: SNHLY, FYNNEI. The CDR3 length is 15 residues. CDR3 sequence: CASSRDRGLSYGYTF. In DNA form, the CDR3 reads TGTGCCAGCAGTAGAGACAGGGGGCTGAGTTATGGCTACACCTTC.